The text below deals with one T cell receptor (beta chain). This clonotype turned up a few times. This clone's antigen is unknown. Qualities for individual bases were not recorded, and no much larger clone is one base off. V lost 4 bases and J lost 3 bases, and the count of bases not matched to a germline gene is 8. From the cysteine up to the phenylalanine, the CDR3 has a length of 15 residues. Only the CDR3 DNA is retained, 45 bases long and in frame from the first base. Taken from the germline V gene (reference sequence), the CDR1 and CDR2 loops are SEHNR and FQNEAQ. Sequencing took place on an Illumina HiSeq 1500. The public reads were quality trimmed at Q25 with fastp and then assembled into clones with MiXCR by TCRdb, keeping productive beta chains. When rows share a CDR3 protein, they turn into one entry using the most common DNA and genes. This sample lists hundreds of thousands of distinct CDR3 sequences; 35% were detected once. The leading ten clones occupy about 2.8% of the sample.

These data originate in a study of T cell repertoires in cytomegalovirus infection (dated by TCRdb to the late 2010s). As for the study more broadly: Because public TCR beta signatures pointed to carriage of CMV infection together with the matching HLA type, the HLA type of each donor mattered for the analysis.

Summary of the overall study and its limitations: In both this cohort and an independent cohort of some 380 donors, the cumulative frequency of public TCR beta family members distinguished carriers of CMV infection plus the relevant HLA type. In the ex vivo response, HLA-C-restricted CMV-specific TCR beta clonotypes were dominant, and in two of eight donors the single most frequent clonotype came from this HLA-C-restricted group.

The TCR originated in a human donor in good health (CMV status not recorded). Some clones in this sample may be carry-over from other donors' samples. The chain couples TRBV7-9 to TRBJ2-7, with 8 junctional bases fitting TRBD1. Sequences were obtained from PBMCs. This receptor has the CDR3 CASSSRTGSIYEQYF. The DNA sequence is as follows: TGTGCCAGCAGCTCCCGGACAGGGTCTATCTACGAGCAGTACTTC.